This TCR beta chain was sequenced during a study of CD8+CD57+ T cells in acquired aplastic anemia. CDR3 and TCR beta VDJ profiling relied on genomic DNA as the template. MiXCR was run by TCRdb on the reads, yielding one entry per CDR3 protein. This table has roughly 220,000 distinct CDR3 sequences, about 60% appearing once. Sequencing was done on patients that had shown CD8+CD57+ cell expansion by flow cytometry. Germline V lookup: CDR1 SGHDT, CDR2 YYEEEE. Trimming shortened V by 3 bases and J by 9 bases, and 22 bases separated the two germline ends. The CDR3 has 16 amino acids. Sequenced material: sorted CD4+, CD8+, or CD8+CD57+ T cells (not recorded which) from PBMCs. The sequence derives from a human donor with aplastic anemia. This chain uses TRBV5-6 with TRBJ1-5; D is perhaps TRBD1 (6 bases). CDR3 protein: CASSSEGGLPIPPQHF. CDR3 nucleotide sequence: TGTGCCAGCAGCTCCGAGGGGGGCTTACCCATTCCGCCCCAGCATTTT.